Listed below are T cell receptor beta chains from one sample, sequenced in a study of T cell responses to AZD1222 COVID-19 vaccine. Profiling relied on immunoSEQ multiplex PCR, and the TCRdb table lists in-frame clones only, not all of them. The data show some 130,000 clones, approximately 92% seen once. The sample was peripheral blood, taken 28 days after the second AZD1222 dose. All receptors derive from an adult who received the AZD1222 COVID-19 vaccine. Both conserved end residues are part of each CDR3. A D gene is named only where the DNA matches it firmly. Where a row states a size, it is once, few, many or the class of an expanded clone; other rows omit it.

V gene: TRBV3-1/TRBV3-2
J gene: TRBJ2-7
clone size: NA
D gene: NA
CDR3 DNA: TGTGCCAGCAAACGACTAGGAGAGGGCGAGCAGTACTTC
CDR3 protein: CASKRLGEGEQYF

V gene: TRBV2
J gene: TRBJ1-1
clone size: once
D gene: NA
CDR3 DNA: TGTGCCAGCAGTGTATGGGAAATGAACACTGAAGCTTTCTTT
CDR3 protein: CASSVWEMNTEAFF

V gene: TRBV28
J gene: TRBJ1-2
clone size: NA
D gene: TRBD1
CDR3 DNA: TGTGCCAGCAGCGACGTCGGACAGGGCTATGGCTACACCTTC
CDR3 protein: CASSDVGQGYGYTF

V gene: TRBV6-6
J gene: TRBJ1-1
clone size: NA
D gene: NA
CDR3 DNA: TGTGCCAGCAGCGAACGGAGGGGGGGAGCTTTCTTT
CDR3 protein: CASSERRGGAFF

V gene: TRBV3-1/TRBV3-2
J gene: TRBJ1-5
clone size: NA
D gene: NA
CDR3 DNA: TGTGCCAGCAGCCTGGGCAGGGGAGACCAGCCCCAGCATTTT
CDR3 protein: CASSLGRGDQPQHF

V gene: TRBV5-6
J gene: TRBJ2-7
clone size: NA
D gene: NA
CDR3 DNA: TGTGCCAGCAGCTTTGGACCTATGGTGCAGTACTTC
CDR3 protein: CASSFGPMVQYF

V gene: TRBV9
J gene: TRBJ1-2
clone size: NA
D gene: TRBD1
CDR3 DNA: TGTGCCAGCAGCGTAGCCACAGGGGGGGAGGCCTACACCTTC
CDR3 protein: CASSVATGGEAYTF

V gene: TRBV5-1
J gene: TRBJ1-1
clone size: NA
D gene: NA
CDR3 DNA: TGCGCCAGCAGCTTGCCGGAGAACACTGAAGCTTTCTTT
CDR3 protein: CASSLPENTEAFF

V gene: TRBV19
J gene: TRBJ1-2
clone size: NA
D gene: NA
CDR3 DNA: TGTGCCAGTAGTATAGTTGTGGACGGACACTATGGCTACACCTTC
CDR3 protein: CASSIVVDGHYGYTF

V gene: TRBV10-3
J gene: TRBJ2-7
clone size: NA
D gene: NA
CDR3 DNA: TGTGCCATCTCAAGGAGGGGCAGTGACCTACGAGAGCAGTACTTC
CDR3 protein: CAISRRGSDLREQYF

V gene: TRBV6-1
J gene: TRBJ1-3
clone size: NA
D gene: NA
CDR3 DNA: TGTGCCAGCAGTGAGCTTGGCAGTATCCGCTCTGGAAACACCATATATTTT
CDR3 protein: CASSELGSIRSGNTIYF

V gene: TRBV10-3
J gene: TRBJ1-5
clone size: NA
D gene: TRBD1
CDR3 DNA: TGTGCCATCAGTGAGGGGACAGCTTTTGATCAGCCCCAGCATTTT
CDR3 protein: CAISEGTAFDQPQHF

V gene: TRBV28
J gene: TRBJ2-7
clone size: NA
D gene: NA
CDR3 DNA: TGTGCCAGCGGGACTCCAGGATTATCCTACGAGCAGTACTTC
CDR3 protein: CASGTPGLSYEQYF

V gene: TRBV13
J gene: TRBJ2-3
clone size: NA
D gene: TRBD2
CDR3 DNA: TGTGCCAGCAGCTTAGGCCTAGCGGGAATCACAGATACGCAGTATTTT
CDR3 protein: CASSLGLAGITDTQYF

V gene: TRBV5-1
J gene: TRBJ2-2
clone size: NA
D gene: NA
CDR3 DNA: TGCGCCAGCAGCTTGGCGTCGGGCACCGGGGAGCTGTTTTTT
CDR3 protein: CASSLASGTGELFF

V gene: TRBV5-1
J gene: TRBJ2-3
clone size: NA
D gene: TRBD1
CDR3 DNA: TGCGCCAGCAGCCCAACAGGGGGCATGGATACGCAGTATTTT
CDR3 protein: CASSPTGGMDTQYF

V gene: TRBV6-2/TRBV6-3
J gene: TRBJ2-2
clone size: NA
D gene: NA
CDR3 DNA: TGTGCCAGCAGTTACGCGGGATCCGGGGACACCGGGGAGCTGTTTTTT
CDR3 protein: CASSYAGSGDTGELFF

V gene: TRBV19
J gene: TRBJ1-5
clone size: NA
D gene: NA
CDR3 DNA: TGTGCCAGTAGTAGAGGACAGAGTAGCAATCAGCCCCAGCATTTT
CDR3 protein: CASSRGQSSNQPQHF

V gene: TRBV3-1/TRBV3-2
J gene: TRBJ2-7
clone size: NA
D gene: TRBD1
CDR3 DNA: TGTGCCAGCAGTCGTACAGGGGTAGGAGGATACGAGCAGTACTTC
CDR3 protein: CASSRTGVGGYEQYF

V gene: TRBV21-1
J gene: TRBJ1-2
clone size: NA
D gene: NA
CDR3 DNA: TGTGCCAGCAGCGTGGGGAATAACTATGGCTACACCTTC
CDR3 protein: CASSVGNNYGYTF

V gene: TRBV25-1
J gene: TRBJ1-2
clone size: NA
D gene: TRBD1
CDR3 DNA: TGTGCCAGCAGTGGGGAGCGACAGGGAAACTATGGCTACACCTTC
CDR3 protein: CASSGERQGNYGYTF

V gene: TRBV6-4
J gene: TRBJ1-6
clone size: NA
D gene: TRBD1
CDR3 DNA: TGTGCCAGCAGTGCACCGGAGATCTGGGAGGGGGCAAGTTCACCCCTCCACTTT
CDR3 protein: CASSAPEIWEGASSPLHF

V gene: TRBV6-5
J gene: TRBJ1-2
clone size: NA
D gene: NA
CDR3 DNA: TGTGCCAGCAGTTCAGACCCTTATGGGAGCTACACCTTC
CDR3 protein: CASSSDPYGSYTF

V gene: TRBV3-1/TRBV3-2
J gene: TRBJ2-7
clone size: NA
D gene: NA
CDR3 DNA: TGTGCCAGCAGCCAAGATCGCGGAAACTACGAGCAGTACTTC
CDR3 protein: CASSQDRGNYEQYF

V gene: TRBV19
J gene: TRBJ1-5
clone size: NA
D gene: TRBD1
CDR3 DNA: TGTGCTAGTAGTATACTGGAGGGGGCGGGCAATCAGCCCCAGCATTTT
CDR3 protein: CASSILEGAGNQPQHF

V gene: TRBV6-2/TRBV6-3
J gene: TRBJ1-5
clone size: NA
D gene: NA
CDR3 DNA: TGTGCCAGCAGTTACTCGAAGGTGACAGAAAATAGCAATCAGCCCCAGCATTTT
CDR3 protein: CASSYSKVTENSNQPQHF

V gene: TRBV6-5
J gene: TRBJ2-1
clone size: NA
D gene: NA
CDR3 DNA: TGTGCCAGCACCTCCGGAGGAGAGCAGTTCTTC
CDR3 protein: CASTSGGEQFF

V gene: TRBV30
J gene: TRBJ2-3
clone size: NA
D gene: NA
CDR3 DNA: TGTGCCTGGAGGACGGGAAACACAGATACGCAGTATTTT
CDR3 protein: CAWRTGNTDTQYF

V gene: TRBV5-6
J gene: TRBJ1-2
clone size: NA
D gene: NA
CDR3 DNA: TGTGCCAGCAGCTTTGGAGGGGAGGGTGGCTACACCTTC
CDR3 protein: CASSFGGEGGYTF

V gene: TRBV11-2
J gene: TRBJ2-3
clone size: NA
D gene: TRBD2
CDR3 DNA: TGTGCCAGCAGCCATGTAGCGGGGGGGACAGATACGCAGTATTTT
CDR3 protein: CASSHVAGGTDTQYF